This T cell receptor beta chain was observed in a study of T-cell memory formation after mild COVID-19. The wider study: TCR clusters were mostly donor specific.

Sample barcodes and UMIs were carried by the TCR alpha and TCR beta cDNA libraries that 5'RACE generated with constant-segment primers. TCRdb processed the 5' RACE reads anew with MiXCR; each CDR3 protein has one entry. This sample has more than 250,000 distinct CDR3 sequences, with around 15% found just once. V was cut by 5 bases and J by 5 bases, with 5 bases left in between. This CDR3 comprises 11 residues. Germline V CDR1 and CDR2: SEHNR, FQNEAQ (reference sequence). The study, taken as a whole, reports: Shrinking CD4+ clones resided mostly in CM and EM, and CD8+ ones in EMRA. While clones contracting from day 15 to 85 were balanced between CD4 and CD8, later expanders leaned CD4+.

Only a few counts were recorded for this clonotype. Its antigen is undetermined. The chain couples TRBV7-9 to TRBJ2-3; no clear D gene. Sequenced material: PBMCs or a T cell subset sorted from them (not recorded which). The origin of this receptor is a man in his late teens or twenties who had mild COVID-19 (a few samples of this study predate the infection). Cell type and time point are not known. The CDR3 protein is CASSREDTQYF. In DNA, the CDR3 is TGTGCCAGCAGCCGCGAAGATACGCAGTATTTT.